A single sample is the source of the 8 T cell receptor beta chains below, sequenced in a study of CD8 T cells in Susac syndrome. After extraction with the RNeasy kit, roughly 0.45 to 1 ug of the RNA was reverse transcribed using random hexamers. TCRdb re-called the immunoSEQ multiplex PCR reads through MiXCR, storing one row per CDR3 protein. The repertoire holds 180,000 or so distinct CDR3 sequences, with just under 95% as singletons. The material sequenced was CD4+ T cells from PBMCs. The receptors originated from a human donor in good health.

The chain recombines TRBV3-1 with TRBJ2-7; possible D gene TRBD1, 5 bases. Trimming left V 3 bases short and J 0 bases short, with 12 bases between. CDR3 length: 15 residues. The germline CDR1 and CDR2 sequences are LGHDT and YNNKEL (reference sequence). In DNA, the CDR3 is TGTGCCAGCAGCCACCAGGGTGTAAGCTCCTACGAGCAGTACTTC. This sequence encodes CASSHQGVSSYEQYF.

This chain joins TRBV11-2 and TRBJ2-1; no definite D call. The CDR3 length is 14 residues. Per germline, CDR1 SGHAT and CDR2 FQNNGV. The V gene lost 1 base and the J gene lost 8 bases, with 12 bases spanning the gap. The CDR3 coding sequence is TGTGCCAGCAGCTTAGGTGCAGGCTTTCATGAGCAGTTCTTC. This translates into CASSLGAGFHEQFF.

This chain uses TRBV4-2 with TRBJ1-1; D gene uncertain. Per the germline V gene, CDR1 is LGHNA and CDR2 is YNFKEQ. The CDR3 contains 15 residues. V lost 3 bases, J lost 1 base, and 12 bases lay in between. The CDR3 DNA is TGTGCCAGCAGCCAGCTCGCAGGCCCGAACACTGAAGCTTTCTTT. This translates into CASSQLAGPNTEAFF.

The chain recombines TRBV6-2 or TRBV6-3 with TRBJ2-7; D is unclear. Germline V gene lookup returns CDR1 MNHEY and CDR2 SVGEGT. The CDR3 totals 15 residues. The ends were cut back, 6 bases at V and 4 bases at J, with 19 bases in the middle. CDR3 sequence reads: CASSPPTARQYEQYF. DNA for the CDR3: TGTGCCAGCAGCCCCCCAACAGCTCGCCAGTACGAGCAGTACTTC.

The chain has TRBV12-3 or TRBV12-4 and TRBJ2-3, with 8 bases lining up with TRBD1. Germline trimming cut 4 bases from V and 1 base from J; bases unmatched to any gene: 4. CDR3 length equals 15 residues. CDR3 in DNA: TGTGCCAGCAGTTCCACGGACAGGGGCACAGATACGCAGTATTTT. The encoded protein is CASSSTDRGTDTQYF.

The V gene is TRBV27, the J gene TRBJ2-3; 11 nucleotides match TRBD2. Germline CDR1 and CDR2: MNHEY and SMNVEV (reference sequence). The V gene end was trimmed by 6 bases and the J gene end by 0 bases; junction bases not matched to a gene: 8. The CDR3 is 17 residues long. DNA of the CDR3: TGTGCCAGCAGCTGGGCTAGCGGGGGGCCTAGCACAGATACGCAGTATTTT. Translated, it gives CASSWASGGPSTDTQYF.

With respect to this clonotype: The conserved final phenylalanine or tryptophan is absent from the CDR3, which likely points to a read error. The chain combines TRBV12-3 or TRBV12-4 with TRBJ2-7, with a tentative D call TRBD1 (6 bases). The V gene lost 3 bases and the J gene lost 3 bases, with 15 bases spanning the gap. The CDR3 is 15 residues long. The CDR3 bases are TGTGCCAGCAGTTTGGAGGCTGGGGGCGGCTACGAGCAGTACCTC. Its translation: CASSLEAGGGYEQYL.

This chain connects TRBV6-2 or TRBV6-3 to TRBJ2-1; TRBD1 is a possible D gene (5 bases). CDR1 is MNHEY and CDR2 is SVGEGT in the germline V gene. V was pared by 7 bases and J by 7 bases, with 14 bases between. CDR3 length equals 13 residues. The CDR3: CASIRATANEQFF. The CDR3 DNA sequence: TGTGCCAGCATCCGCGCGACAGCTAATGAGCAGTTCTTC.